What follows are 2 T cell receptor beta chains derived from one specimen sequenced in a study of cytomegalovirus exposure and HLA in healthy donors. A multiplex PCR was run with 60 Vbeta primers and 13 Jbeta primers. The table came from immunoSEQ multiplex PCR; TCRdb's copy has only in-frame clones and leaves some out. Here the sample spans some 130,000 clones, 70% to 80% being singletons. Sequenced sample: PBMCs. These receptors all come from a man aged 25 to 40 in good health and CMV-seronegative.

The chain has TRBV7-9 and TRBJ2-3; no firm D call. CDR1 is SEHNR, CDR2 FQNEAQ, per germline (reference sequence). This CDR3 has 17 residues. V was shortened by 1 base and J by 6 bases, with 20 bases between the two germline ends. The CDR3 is CASSLVVVPTGTDTQYF. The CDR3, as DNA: TGTGCCAGCAGCTTAGTCGTGGTGCCTACTGGTACGGATACGCAGTATTTT. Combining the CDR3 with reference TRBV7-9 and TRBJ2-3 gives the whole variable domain DTGVSQNPRHKITKRGQNVTFRCDPISEHNRLYWYRQTLGQGPEFLTYFQNEAQLEKSRLLSDRFSAERPKGSFSTLEIQRTEQGDSAMYLCASSLVVVPTGTDTQYFGPGTRLTVL.

The CDR3 here is CASIPTGTVTYNEQFF. For the CDR3, the DNA is TGTGCCAGCATCCCGACCGGGACAGTCACCTACAATGAGCAGTTCTTC. J is TRBJ2-1 and V is TRBV2, with TRBD1 matching over 7 bases. The V segment lost 7 bases and the J segment 2 bases; nucleotides outside the gene matches: 11. Germline V gene sequence: CDR1 SNHLY, CDR2 FYNNEI. The CDR3 length is 16 residues.